This record looks at one T cell receptor beta chain sequence and its context. The entry originates in a study of blood T cell repertoires in COVID-19. Study details: Donors in the United States, Italy and Spain gave samples during acute or convalescent COVID-19. Sample material is recorded as cDNA or gDNA derived from T cells, B-cell-depleted T cells, or PBMCs.

The V end was cut by 5 bases, the J end by 8 bases, with 15 bases between. The V gene's germline CDR1 is SNHLY and CDR2 FYNNEI. The CDR3 loop spans 13 amino acids. In the source study's methods: Amplification with reference gene primers provided the estimates of nucleated cell counts. Only in-frame clones appear in the TCRdb table, and some are missing; sequencing was by immunoSEQ multiplex PCR. That table is the source of V, J and clone size, and D and trimming were worked out from the DNA. The data show approximately 260,000 clones, 89% seen once. The chain is built from TRBV2 and TRBJ1-2; perhaps TRBD1 as D (6 bases). Input material: peripheral blood. The sequence came from a man aged 50 or older with acute or convalescent COVID-19. The CDR3, as DNA: TGTGCCAGCAGTACACAGGGCCCGCGGGGCTACACCTTC. Translation gives CASSTQGPRGYTF.